These 7 T cell receptor beta chains came from one sample sequenced in a study of blood T cell repertoires in COVID-19 (dated by TCRdb to 2018 to 2020). Library preparation employed the immunoSEQ multiplex PCR assay. The table comes from immuneACCESS by way of TCRdb, which keeps in-frame sequences with V and J called. Part of the clones is missing from these tables; in studies checked, under half for an unresolved V gene and the rest for unknown reasons. The sample contains hundreds of thousands of clones, about 88% of them found a single time. Together, the top ten hold roughly 2.6% of the sample. The sample consisted of PBMCs or T cells enriched from blood (not recorded which). Receptor source: a man aged 60-69 years who had recovered from COVID-19.

The chain couples TRBV2 to TRBJ2-4; possible D gene TRBD1, 6 bases. There are 15 residues in the CDR3. Germline loops: CDR1 SNHLY, CDR2 FYNNEI. Trimming left V 6 bases short and J 3 bases short, with 15 bases between. The CDR3 DNA sequence: TGTGCCAGCAGGGGACGGGACATGGGCAAAAACATTCAGTACTTC. The encoded protein is CASRGRDMGKNIQYF.

V usage is TRBV9 and J usage is TRBJ2-5; 9 nucleotides match TRBD2. This CDR3 comprises 15 residues. V lost 0 bases to trimming and J lost 4 bases; unmatched junction nucleotides: 4. Germline V gene sequence: CDR1 SGDLS, CDR2 YYNGEE. The CDR3 reads CASSVGVSGGETQYF. CDR3 DNA sequence: TGTGCCAGCAGCGTAGGGGTTAGCGGGGGAGAGACCCAGTACTTC.

The rearrangement links TRBV9 to TRBJ2-5; TRBD2 aligns across 8 bases. The CDR3 is 15 residues long. V lost 4 bases, J lost 2 bases, and 7 bases stayed unmatched. The germline CDR1 and CDR2 sequences are SGDLS and YYNGEE. This CDR3 reads CASSFSSGYQETQYF. The CDR3 DNA is TGTGCCAGCAGCTTCTCTAGCGGGTATCAAGAGACCCAGTACTTC.

The chain couples TRBV5-8 to TRBJ1-2, with D tentatively TRBD1 (6 bases). V shed 0 bases and J shed 5 bases, with 11 bases lying between them. Per the germline V gene, CDR1 is SGHTS and CDR2 is YDEGEE. The length of the CDR3 is 14 residues. The CDR3 nucleotides are TGTGCCAGCAGCTTGGGACAGGTCAATTATGGCTACACCTTC. Translated, it gives CASSLGQVNYGYTF.

This rearrangement joins TRBV7-3 to TRBJ1-1, with D maybe TRBD1 (5 bases). The ends were cut back, 1 base at V and 0 bases at J, with 6 bases in the middle. The length of the CDR3 is 14 residues. Germline V gene sequence: CDR1 SGHTA, CDR2 FQGTGA. The CDR3 DNA reads as TGTGCCAGCAGCTTAATAGGGGTGAACACTGAAGCTTTCTTT. The encoded protein is CASSLIGVNTEAFF.

V is TRBV4-3 and J is TRBJ2-4, with 12 nucleotides matching TRBD2. V lost 0 bases, J lost 6 bases, and 12 bases stayed unmatched. CDR1 and CDR2 (germline): LGHNA, YSLEER. The CDR3 loop spans 19 amino acids. The CDR3 nucleotides read TGCGCCAGCAGCCAAGATATTGGGACTAGCGGGCTCCTACGAAACATTCAGTACTTC. Residues: CASSQDIGTSGLLRNIQYF.

V and J are TRBV10-3 and TRBJ2-7, with 12 positions matching TRBD2. V gave up 4 bases and J gave up 3 bases; unmatched junction bases: 4. This CDR3 has 15 amino acids. Germline-derived CDR1 and CDR2 are ENHRY and SYGVKD. The CDR3 here is CAISGTSGKNYEQYF. Written as DNA, the CDR3 is TGTGCCATCAGTGGGACTAGCGGGAAAAACTACGAGCAGTACTTC.